Below, 2 T cell receptor beta chains from the same sample are listed, as sequenced in a study of control samples from healthy donors and cancer patients. Profiling relied on immunoSEQ multiplex PCR, and the TCRdb table lists in-frame clones only, not all of them. The sample lists 80,000 or so clones; 90% to 95% were seen once. Sequences were obtained from blood. These receptor sequences come from a man aged 45-65 years in good health.

This sequence joins TRBV30 and TRBJ1-1; 9 bases are shared with TRBD1. Losses at the gene ends were 4 bases for V and 4 bases for J; bases not matched to a gene: 7. The CDR3 is 14 amino acids. CDR1 and CDR2 (germline): GTSNPN, SVGIG (reference sequence). The CDR3 loop reads CAWTRDRGGTEAFF. As DNA, the CDR3 is TGTGCCTGGACCCGCGACAGGGGGGGCACTGAAGCTTTCTTT. The full variable domain, in which reference TRBV30 and TRBJ1-1 provide the parts outside the CDR3, is SQTIHQWPATLVQPVGSPLSLECTVEGTSNPNLYWYRQAAGRGLQLLFYSVGIGQISSEVPQNLSASRPQDRQFILSSKKLLLSDSGFYLCAWTRDRGGTEAFFGQGTRLTVV.

This clone has a single count. The chain links TRBV7-9 to TRBJ2-6; no firm D call. The V and J ends lost 4 bases and 0 bases respectively, with 10 bases between them. The CDR3 is 16 amino acids. The germline CDR1 and CDR2 sequences are SEHNR and FQNEAQ (reference sequence). CDR3 nucleotide sequence: TGTGCCAGCAGCTCCCTGGTAGTCTCTGGGGCCAACGTCCTGACTTTC. This gives the protein CASSSLVVSGANVLTF.